Listed below are T cell receptor beta chains from one sample, sequenced in a study of CD8+CD57+ T cells in acquired aplastic anemia. In TCRdb, the reads were re-called with MiXCR into one record per CDR3 protein. The sample carries about 160,000 distinct CDR3 sequences, 40% to 50% recorded once. Material for sequencing was sorted CD4+, CD8+, or CD8+CD57+ T cells (not recorded which) from PBMCs. These receptors originate from a human donor with aplastic anemia. The CDR3 runs from the conserved cysteine through the conserved F or W.

j_gene	v_gene	len	CDR3aa
TRBJ1-2	TRBV19	14	CASSIVGTGVGYTF
TRBJ1-2	TRBV20-1	15	CSARPQGEEHYGYTF
TRBJ2-5	TRBV7-6	15	CASSQTYRVGETQYF
TRBJ2-1	TRBV9	15	CASSVGQGLHNEQFF
TRBJ2-2	TRBV20-1	13	CSAKSTGTGELFF
TRBJ2-5	TRBV20-1	13	CSARIAGVETQYF
TRBJ1-1	TRBV15	15	CATSTEWTGRTEAFF
TRBJ1-2	TRBV19	14	CASSIPGEYYGYTF
TRBJ2-7	TRBV10-3	14	CAISEREGLREQYF
TRBJ2-3	TRBV7-9	13	CASSSLAGDTQYF
TRBJ2-7	TRBV19	15	CASSIVQGAHVEQYF
TRBJ2-1	TRBV5-8	15	CASSLRWTSGNEQFF
TRBJ1-3	TRBV13	18	CASSHQGNEGLAGNTIYF
TRBJ1-1	TRBV2	13	CASSLPGYGEAFF
TRBJ1-5	TRBV7-9	13	CASTGTGNQPQHF
TRBJ1-2	TRBV24-1	16	CATSDSFGGTEDGYTF
TRBJ2-3	TRBV7-2	13	CASSSGLAAVKYF
TRBJ1-4	TRBV11-3	14	CASSRNSPNEKLFF
TRBJ1-1	TRBV20-1	14	CSASGRVTNTEAFF
TRBJ2-7	TRBV7-2	14	CASTPMDSSYEQYF
TRBJ1-1	TRBV5-5	16	CASRHDGSPMNTEAFF
TRBJ1-1	TRBV30	10	CAWSNSEAFF
TRBJ2-2	TRBV7-3	16	CASSLKRVQSTGELFF
TRBJ1-6	TRBV2	15	CASSEMRGATSPLHF
TRBJ2-1	TRBV11-2	17	CASSLEWGTSGRNEQFF
TRBJ1-1	TRBV20-1	14	CSAKVIGLDTEAFF
TRBJ1-3	TRBV5-1	13	CASSLGGINTIYF
TRBJ1-1	TRBV12-3/TRBV12-4	13	CASSWGQGARAFF
TRBJ2-7	TRBV5-1	15	CASSVTGTGAYEQYF
TRBJ2-1	TRBV24-1	12	CATSDLGGEQFF
TRBJ1-2	TRBV30	12	CAWSPMGYGYTF
TRBJ2-1	TRBV10-3	18	CAISELGDRGRDKWVQFF
TRBJ2-7	TRBV29-1	11	CSVAAGGEQYF
TRBJ1-6	TRBV10-1	14	CASSRDRGNSPLHF
TRBJ2-7	TRBV19	14	CASSLGLADYEQYF
TRBJ1-1	TRBV5-4	13	CASRRQENTEAFF
TRBJ2-7	TRBV10-3	14	CAISGGTGGNEQYF
TRBJ2-7	TRBV5-6	15	CASSLSGQGIYEQYF
TRBJ1-1	TRBV19	13	CASSPGQNAEAFF
TRBJ2-1	TRBV11-2	19	CASSLDGLAGGSSYNEQFF
TRBJ1-4	TRBV2	13	CASSDTGREKLFF
TRBJ2-7	TRBV14	15	CASSQLRASSYEQYF
TRBJ2-5	TRBV14	15	CASSHGWQDAETQYF
TRBJ2-2	TRBV24-1	18	CATSDFVTGTGGTGELFF
TRBJ1-2	TRBV19	13	CATRDGSNYGYTF
TRBJ2-7	TRBV13	14	CACSLGVRGYEQYF
TRBJ2-7	TRBV11-3	13	CASSLDTAGRQYF
TRBJ2-7	TRBV6-1	14	CASTPRESSYEQYF
TRBJ2-7	TRBV9	13	CASSVGTNYEQYF
TRBJ2-2	TRBV2	15	CASSEHRGQGGELFF
TRBJ2-7	TRBV6-2/TRBV6-3	14	CASSRLTQSYEQYF
TRBJ1-2	TRBV20-1	13	CSAGTGEHYGYTF
TRBJ2-3	TRBV13	13	CASSPESLDTQYF
TRBJ2-7	TRBV7-2	12	CASSLIQYEQYF